Listed below are T cell receptor beta chains from one sample, sequenced in a study of T cells expressing NK-cell markers. TCRdb re-analyzed the 5' RACE reads; it lists each CDR3 protein once, without DNA. With about half a million distinct CDR3 sequences in the sample, the ten largest clones hold roughly 1.4%. Sequenced material: blood T cells: a sorted CD56 or NKG2C T cell subset, CD4+ or CD8+ T cells, or bulk PBMC T cells (not recorded which). The receptors here all came from a woman aged 45-60 years in good health. The CDR3 runs from the conserved cysteine through the conserved F or W. Each record gives: J gene, V gene, CDR3 protein.

TRBJ2-5 | TRBV28 | CASSIPPLARTQYF
TRBJ1-1 | TRBV12-5 | CASGLPGGTFF
TRBJ1-4 | TRBV4-1 | CASSPRAGVGEKLFF
TRBJ2-1 | TRBV12-3/TRBV12-4 | CASSLWVWASGRSYNEQFF
TRBJ2-7 | TRBV18 | CASSPMGHEQYF
TRBJ2-1 | TRBV7-9 | CASSLGGKNEQFF
TRBJ2-1 | TRBV3-1 | CASSLQTRSNEQFF
TRBJ1-5 | TRBV5-5 | CASSLVWGPDQPQHF
TRBJ2-5 | TRBV5-1 | CASTQTTAGETQYF
TRBJ2-7 | TRBV29-1 | CSVSVEPGEQYF
TRBJ2-1 | TRBV6-6 | CASLDQGPLNEQFF
TRBJ2-6 | TRBV7-9 | CASSSYRLGANVLTF
TRBJ2-6 | TRBV4-1 | CASSQDRQGGHSGANVLTF
TRBJ2-7 | TRBV10-3 | CAISELGLQYF
TRBJ2-1 | TRBV7-2 | CASSLDYSTSYNEQFF